These T cell receptor beta chains were read from a single sample in a study of molecular identifiers for immune sequencing clone quantification. TCRdb used MiXCR to reprocess the PCR reads, holding one entry per CDR3 protein. The data hold approximately 10,000 distinct CDR3 sequences, with over 15% observed a single time. The specimen sequenced was naive CD8+ T cells from blood, with Jurkat cell RNA spiked in. The receptors shown here come from a human donor in good health. Some libraries in this study had Jurkat cell RNA spiked in. Both conserved end residues are part of each CDR3. The order of the fields is clone size, J gene, V gene, D gene, CDR3 protein, CDR3 DNA. A D gene is named only where the DNA matches it firmly. Some rows mark clone size as missing; the rest say once, few, many or name a class of expanded clone.

clone size: many
J gene: TRBJ2-3
V gene: TRBV19
D gene: -
CDR3 protein: CATFFDTQYF
CDR3 DNA: TGTGCCACCTTCTTCGATACGCAGTATTTT

clone size: medium-sized
J gene: TRBJ1-2
V gene: TRBV28
D gene: -
CDR3 protein: CASSFSTGRTYGYTF
CDR3 DNA: TGTGCCAGCAGTTTTTCCACCGGACGGACCTATGGCTACACCTTC

clone size: few
J gene: TRBJ2-2
V gene: TRBV6-5
D gene: -
CDR3 protein: CASISEWTTNTGELFF
CDR3 DNA: TGTGCCAGCATTTCGGAGTGGACAACGAACACCGGGGAGCTGTTTTTT

clone size: medium-sized
J gene: TRBJ2-2
V gene: TRBV7-7
D gene: -
CDR3 protein: CASSHLLDGENTGELFF
CDR3 DNA: TGTGCTAGCAGCCATCTCCTCGACGGGGAGAACACCGGGGAGCTGTTTTTT

clone size: medium-sized
J gene: TRBJ2-3
V gene: TRBV4-2
D gene: -
CDR3 protein: CASSQEAGTDTQYF
CDR3 DNA: TGTGCCAGCAGCCAAGAGGCGGGCACAGATACGCAGTATTTT

clone size: few
J gene: TRBJ1-1
V gene: TRBV27
D gene: TRBD1
CDR3 protein: CASSPGTGTAEAFF
CDR3 DNA: TGTGCCAGCAGTCCGGGGACAGGGACCGCTGAAGCTTTCTTT

clone size: medium-sized
J gene: TRBJ2-3
V gene: TRBV5-6
D gene: -
CDR3 protein: CASSWESSYTQYF
CDR3 DNA: TGTGCCAGCAGCTGGGAGTCATCGTATACGCAGTATTTT

clone size: many
J gene: TRBJ2-7
V gene: TRBV4-1
D gene: -
CDR3 protein: CASSPRQARYYEQYF
CDR3 DNA: TGCGCCAGCAGCCCACGACAGGCACGTTACTACGAGCAGTACTTC

clone size: -
J gene: TRBJ2-4
V gene: TRBV3-1
D gene: TRBD1
CDR3 protein: CASGHGTGEMAKNIQYF
CDR3 DNA: TGTGCCAGCGGCCACGGGACAGGGGAAATGGCCAAAAACATTCAGTACTTC

clone size: medium-sized
J gene: TRBJ1-2
V gene: TRBV4-3
D gene: -
CDR3 protein: CASSQDMADQPSNYGYTF
CDR3 DNA: TGCGCCAGCAGCCAAGATATGGCAGACCAGCCCAGTAACTATGGCTACACCTTC

clone size: medium-sized
J gene: TRBJ2-3
V gene: TRBV7-6
D gene: TRBD2
CDR3 protein: CASSLVAGPTDTQYF
CDR3 DNA: TGTGCCAGCAGCTTGGTAGCGGGCCCCACAGATACGCAGTATTTT

clone size: medium-sized
J gene: TRBJ2-7
V gene: TRBV2
D gene: -
CDR3 protein: CASRPPGGRGQYF
CDR3 DNA: TGTGCCAGCAGACCGCCCGGGGGGCGGGGGCAGTACTTC

clone size: many
J gene: TRBJ1-1
V gene: TRBV19
D gene: -
CDR3 protein: CASSMVGTEAFF
CDR3 DNA: TGTGCCAGTAGTATGGTCGGGACCGAAGCTTTCTTT

clone size: medium-sized
J gene: TRBJ2-7
V gene: TRBV4-1
D gene: -
CDR3 protein: CASSQVEQGREQYF
CDR3 DNA: TGCGCCAGCAGCCAAGTGGAACAGGGCCGCGAGCAGTACTTC

clone size: once
J gene: TRBJ2-7
V gene: TRBV20-1
D gene: -
CDR3 protein: CSAPRGPGVNEQCF
CDR3 DNA: TGCAGTGCCCCTCGTGGGCCAGGGGTCAACGAGCAGTGCTTC

clone size: -
J gene: TRBJ2-3
V gene: TRBV7-2
D gene: -
CDR3 protein: CASALVGVSDTQYF
CDR3 DNA: TGTGCCAGCGCCCTAGTGGGAGTATCAGATACGCAGTATTTT

clone size: -
J gene: TRBJ1-1
V gene: TRBV19
D gene: TRBD1
CDR3 protein: CASSIFAGGNTEAFF
CDR3 DNA: TGTGCCAGTAGTATATTTGCAGGGGGAAACACTGAAGCTTTCTTT

clone size: medium-sized
J gene: TRBJ1-3
V gene: TRBV9
D gene: -
CDR3 protein: CASSPKFGGNTIYF
CDR3 DNA: TGTGCCAGCAGCCCGAAGTTCGGCGGAAACACCATATATTTT

clone size: many
J gene: TRBJ2-2
V gene: TRBV7-9
D gene: TRBD2
CDR3 protein: CASSLPTSGGTGELFF
CDR3 DNA: TGTGCCAGCAGCTTACCGACTAGCGGGGGCACCGGGGAGCTGTTTTTT

clone size: medium-sized
J gene: TRBJ1-5
V gene: TRBV7-9
D gene: -
CDR3 protein: CASSLSQSNQPQHF
CDR3 DNA: TGTGCCAGCAGCTTAAGTCAGAGCAATCAGCCCCAGCATTTT

clone size: medium-sized
J gene: TRBJ2-7
V gene: TRBV30
D gene: TRBD2
CDR3 protein: CAWSASGYEQYF
CDR3 DNA: TGTGCCTGGAGTGCTAGCGGTTACGAGCAGTACTTC

clone size: -
J gene: TRBJ2-7
V gene: TRBV28
D gene: -
CDR3 protein: CASTPRPRWKRGEQYF
CDR3 DNA: TGTGCCAGCACCCCAAGGCCGCGCTGGAAACGGGGCGAGCAGTACTTC

clone size: medium-sized
J gene: TRBJ1-2
V gene: TRBV6-5
D gene: -
CDR3 protein: CASTPQRSGALYGYTF
CDR3 DNA: TGTGCCAGCACCCCCCAGAGGAGTGGGGCCCTCTATGGCTACACCTTC

clone size: many
J gene: TRBJ2-3
V gene: TRBV25-1
D gene: -
CDR3 protein: CASSELSNPSTDTQYF
CDR3 DNA: TGTGCCAGCAGTGAATTGAGCAACCCTAGCACAGATACGCAGTATTTT

clone size: many
J gene: TRBJ2-3
V gene: TRBV14
D gene: TRBD1
CDR3 protein: CASSLQGASTDTQYF
CDR3 DNA: TGTGCCAGCAGCCTACAGGGGGCAAGCACAGATACGCAGTATTTT

clone size: medium-sized
J gene: TRBJ2-7
V gene: TRBV7-9
D gene: -
CDR3 protein: CASSLIVEQGYEQYF
CDR3 DNA: TGTGCCAGCAGCCTAATCGTAGAACAGGGTTACGAGCAGTACTTC

clone size: medium-sized
J gene: TRBJ2-2
V gene: TRBV5-1
D gene: -
CDR3 protein: CASSPNFGTHPRSTGELFF
CDR3 DNA: TGCGCCAGCAGCCCGAATTTCGGGACCCACCCTCGGAGCACCGGGGAGCTGTTTTTT

clone size: medium-sized
J gene: TRBJ2-2
V gene: TRBV7-6
D gene: TRBD1
CDR3 protein: CASSQYRDRGPGELFF
CDR3 DNA: TGTGCCAGCAGCCAATACCGGGACAGGGGTCCCGGGGAGCTGTTTTTT

clone size: medium-sized
J gene: TRBJ2-7
V gene: TRBV4-1
D gene: -
CDR3 protein: CASSFTEGAEQYF
CDR3 DNA: TGCGCCAGCAGCTTCACGGAGGGGGCAGAGCAGTACTTC

clone size: many
J gene: TRBJ1-1
V gene: TRBV28
D gene: TRBD1
CDR3 protein: CASSSGQGRFTEAFF
CDR3 DNA: TGTGCCAGCAGTTCGGGACAGGGGAGGTTCACTGAAGCTTTCTTT

clone size: -
J gene: TRBJ2-1
V gene: TRBV4-1
D gene: TRBD2
CDR3 protein: CASSQFLAGGSYNEQFF
CDR3 DNA: TGCGCCAGCAGCCAGTTCCTAGCGGGGGGCTCCTACAATGAGCAGTTCTTC

clone size: -
J gene: TRBJ1-4
V gene: TRBV7-9
D gene: -
CDR3 protein: CASSPVSSNEKLFF
CDR3 DNA: TGTGCCAGCAGCCCTGTATCGAGTAATGAAAAACTGTTTTTT

clone size: many
J gene: TRBJ2-3
V gene: TRBV7-9
D gene: TRBD2
CDR3 protein: CASSPPTSGQSTDTQYF
CDR3 DNA: TGTGCCAGCAGCCCTCCGACTAGCGGGCAAAGCACAGATACGCAGTATTTT

clone size: medium-sized
J gene: TRBJ2-7
V gene: TRBV7-2
D gene: -
CDR3 protein: CASSSLDLLEQYF
CDR3 DNA: TGTGCCAGCAGCTCTTTGGACTTGCTAGAGCAGTACTTC

clone size: many
J gene: TRBJ1-1
V gene: TRBV4-1
D gene: -
CDR3 protein: CASSPRTASNTEAFF
CDR3 DNA: TGCGCCAGCAGCCCCCGGACAGCTTCCAACACTGAAGCTTTCTTT

clone size: many
J gene: TRBJ2-5
V gene: TRBV12-3/TRBV12-4
D gene: -
CDR3 protein: CASSSGGPETQYF
CDR3 DNA: TGTGCCAGCAGTTCTGGGGGTCCGGAGACCCAGTACTTC

clone size: -
J gene: TRBJ2-1
V gene: TRBV7-6
D gene: TRBD2
CDR3 protein: CASSLALGTSGNEQFF
CDR3 DNA: TGTGCCAGCAGCTTAGCACTCGGGACTAGTGGTAATGAGCAGTTCTTC

clone size: medium-sized
J gene: TRBJ1-1
V gene: TRBV27
D gene: -
CDR3 protein: CASSFMRGEEAFF
CDR3 DNA: TGTGCCAGCAGTTTTATGAGGGGCGAGGAGGCTTTCTTT

clone size: few
J gene: TRBJ2-7
V gene: TRBV6-2/TRBV6-3
D gene: -
CDR3 protein: CASSYTGTNYEQYF
CDR3 DNA: TGTGCCAGCAGTTACACCGGGACAAACTACGAGCAGTACTTC

clone size: many
J gene: TRBJ2-6
V gene: TRBV11-3
D gene: -
CDR3 protein: CASSPEFRANVLTF
CDR3 DNA: TGTGCCAGCAGCCCAGAATTCAGGGCCAACGTCCTGACTTTC

clone size: few
J gene: TRBJ2-1
V gene: TRBV5-1
D gene: -
CDR3 protein: CASSYERFYNEQFF
CDR3 DNA: TGCGCCAGCAGCTACGAGCGGTTTTACAATGAGCAGTTCTTC

clone size: many
J gene: TRBJ1-5
V gene: TRBV28
D gene: TRBD1
CDR3 protein: CASSLDRVGNQPQHF
CDR3 DNA: TGTGCCAGCAGCCTAGACAGGGTCGGCAATCAGCCCCAGCATTTT

clone size: many
J gene: TRBJ1-3
V gene: TRBV19
D gene: -
CDR3 protein: CASSTTAYSGNTIYF
CDR3 DNA: TGTGCCAGTAGTACTACAGCCTACTCTGGAAACACCATATATTTT

clone size: few
J gene: TRBJ2-3
V gene: TRBV5-4
D gene: -
CDR3 protein: CASSLGGGADTQYF
CDR3 DNA: TGTGCCAGCAGCTTGGGAGGTGGGGCAGATACGCAGTATTTT

clone size: medium-sized
J gene: TRBJ2-3
V gene: TRBV27
D gene: -
CDR3 protein: CASSLLQGTDTQYF
CDR3 DNA: TGTGCCAGCAGTTTGCTGCAGGGCACAGATACGCAGTATTTT

clone size: few
J gene: TRBJ2-7
V gene: TRBV19
D gene: -
CDR3 protein: CASSIARGYEQYF
CDR3 DNA: TGTGCCAGTAGTATAGCCAGGGGCTACGAGCAGTACTTC

clone size: many
J gene: TRBJ1-2
V gene: TRBV7-9
D gene: -
CDR3 protein: CASSFDSYGYTF
CDR3 DNA: TGTGCCAGCAGCTTTGACAGCTATGGCTACACCTTC

clone size: medium-sized
J gene: TRBJ2-3
V gene: TRBV12-3/TRBV12-4
D gene: -
CDR3 protein: CASSLRLAVADTQYF
CDR3 DNA: TGTGCCAGCAGTTTAAGGCTAGCAGTAGCAGATACGCAGTATTTT

clone size: many
J gene: TRBJ2-7
V gene: TRBV7-3
D gene: TRBD2
CDR3 protein: CASSFPGLAIYEQYF
CDR3 DNA: TGTGCCAGCAGCTTCCCGGGACTAGCTATTTACGAGCAGTACTTC